This TCR beta chain emerged from a study of OX40 agonist ivuxolimab in advanced cancers. A remark on this clone: This sample includes further DNA sequences coding for the same CDR3.

Data came from immunoSEQ multiplex PCR; TCRdb stores just in-frame clones and leaves some out. Of roughly 77,000 clones in the sample, about 84% are singletons; the top ten hold roughly 0.5%. Germline CDR1 is SGHTA and CDR2 is FQGNSA. The CDR3 has 12 residues. Trimming removed 3 bases from V and 6 bases from J; junction bases left unmatched: 1. This clonotype originated in an adult with an advanced solid tumor such as melanoma, head and neck, liver or kidney cancer. The chain combines TRBV7-2 with TRBJ2-7; 8 bases agree with TRBD2. The sample consisted of CD4+ or CD8+ T cells sorted from blood, taken in a trial of the OX40 agonist ivuxolimab. CDR3 protein: CASSLGTSEQYF. CDR3 nucleotides: TGTGCCAGCAGCTTGGGGACTAGCGAGCAGTACTTC.